This entry features one TCR beta chain sequence. Antigen: not known. V lost 0 bases to trimming and J lost 3 bases, with 13 bases between them. In germline, CDR1 is SGDLS, CDR2 YYNGEE. The CDR3 extends over 15 amino acids. This specimen comes from a study of cytomegalovirus exposure and HLA in healthy donors. Findings and caveats of the study: Later, an analysis found that common viral pathogens appeared to be linked with several of the most significant clusters.

The PCR used 60 Vbeta and 13 Jbeta primers. Some clones are missing from TCRdb's copy, which holds only in-frame ones; the method was immunoSEQ multiplex PCR. The sample comprises 150,000 to 200,000 clones, roughly 70% of which are singletons, and approximately 2.8% rests with the top ten. The chain uses TRBV9 and TRBJ2-7, with D maybe TRBD1 (5 bases). The sequence came from a male donor in good health and CMV-seronegative. The sequencing input was PBMCs. The CDR3 DNA follows: TGTGCCAGCAGCGTAGAGCCCACAGGTCTCTACGAGCAGTACTTC. Translated: CASSVEPTGLYEQYF.